This is a list of T cell receptor beta chains from one sample in a study of cytomegalovirus exposure and HLA in healthy donors. Sequencing was performed with immunoSEQ multiplex PCR; in TCRdb, only in-frame clones are kept and a portion is missing. The data contain fewer than 200,000 clones, around 72% of them singletons. Sequenced: PBMCs. The receptor set was obtained from a female donor in good health and CMV-seronegative. Both conserved end residues are part of each CDR3. The order of the fields is CDR3 protein, CDR3 DNA, CDR3 length, V gene, D gene, J gene, clone size. The D gene is left open where the match is weak. Rows give clone size only sometimes, using once, few, many, or a class for an expanded clone.

CASRTGGGGYTF,TGTGCCAGCAGGACAGGGGGCGGTGGCTACACCTTC,12,TRBV27,TRBD1,TRBJ1-2,NA
CASSPPGTGGKETQYF,TGTGCCAGCTCACCACCCGGGACAGGGGGCAAGGAGACCCAGTACTTC,16,TRBV18,TRBD1,TRBJ2-5,few
CASEQIRGVHNSPLHF,TGTGCCAGCGAGCAGATACGGGGGGTCCATAATTCACCCCTCCACTTT,16,TRBV21-1,NA,TRBJ1-6,NA
CASSPSGDNTGELFF,TGTGCCAGCAGCCCCAGCGGGGATAACACCGGGGAGCTGTTTTTT,15,TRBV9,TRBD2,TRBJ2-2,NA
CAWSYPHLKGGQPQHF,TGTGCCTGGAGCTATCCCCACCTAAAGGGAGGTCAGCCCCAGCATTTT,16,TRBV30,NA,TRBJ1-5,NA
CASSPRLAGDEQYF,TGTGCCAGCAGCCCCCGGCTAGCGGGGGACGAGCAGTACTTC,14,TRBV2,TRBD2,TRBJ2-7,few
CASTSGGLSPPLHF,TGTGCCAGCACCTCAGGGGGCCTCTCGCCACCCCTCCACTTT,14,TRBV25-1,TRBD1,TRBJ1-6,NA
CASSQEGGKEQFF,TGTGCCAGCAGCCAAGAAGGCGGGAAGGAGCAGTTCTTC,13,TRBV4-2,NA,TRBJ2-1,few
CASSNGGRTDTQYF,TGTGCCAGCAGTAACGGGGGGCGCACAGATACGCAGTATTTT,14,TRBV6-5,NA,TRBJ2-3,NA
CASSGEAGGRETQYF,TGTGCCAGCTCAGGCGAGGCAGGGGGCCGGGAGACCCAGTACTTC,15,TRBV18,TRBD1,TRBJ2-5,NA
CASSQVQGEGEKLFF,TGCGCCAGCAGCCAAGTTCAGGGGGAAGGGGAAAAACTGTTTTTT,15,TRBV4-1,TRBD1,TRBJ1-4,few
CASSSDRGAYEQYF,TGTGCCAGCAGCTCGGACAGGGGAGCCTACGAGCAGTACTTC,14,TRBV7-6,TRBD1,TRBJ2-7,NA
CASRSSGSRCYNEQFF,TGTGCCAGCAGATCTAGCGGGAGTCGTTGCTACAATGAGCAGTTCTTC,16,TRBV12-1,NA,TRBJ2-1,NA
CASSQDRGGGPRPVSYNEQFF,TGCGCCAGCAGCCAAGATAGGGGGGGCGGGCCCCGCCCAGTCTCCTACAATGAGCAGTTCTTC,21,TRBV4-3,NA,TRBJ2-1,NA
CASSASTTSGNTGELFF,TGTGCCAGCAGCGCGTCAACGACTAGCGGGAACACCGGGGAGCTGTTTTTT,17,TRBV5-5,TRBD2,TRBJ2-2,NA
CASSIKSALTGLAGRTGELFF,TGTGCCAGTAGTATAAAATCGGCGTTAACTGGACTAGCGGGACGCACCGGGGAGCTGTTTTTT,21,TRBV19,TRBD2,TRBJ2-2,NA
CAWRRDPGRAFF,TGTGCCTGGAGGCGGGACCCCGGTAGGGCTTTCTTT,12,TRBV30,NA,TRBJ1-1,few
CASSPDPRGAGANVLTF,TGTGCCAGCTCACCTGATCCTCGGGGGGCTGGGGCCAACGTCCTGACTTTC,17,TRBV18,TRBD2,TRBJ2-6,NA
CASSQGALTQYF,TGTGCCAGCAGCCAAGGTGCGCTTACGCAGTATTTT,12,TRBV14,NA,TRBJ2-3,NA
CASSRNVAGQDTQYF,TGCGCCAGCAGCCGCAACGTAGCGGGACAAGATACGCAGTATTTT,15,TRBV4-3,TRBD2,TRBJ2-3,NA
CASSQDVARSGKYNEQFF,TGCGCCAGCAGCCAAGATGTTGCGAGGAGCGGGAAGTACAATGAGCAGTTCTTC,18,TRBV4-3,TRBD2,TRBJ2-1,once
CASSYRDTTEAFF,TGTGCCAGCAGTTATAGGGACACCACTGAAGCTTTCTTT,13,TRBV6-5,NA,TRBJ1-1,NA
CASSVRDTRPEQYF,TGTGCCAGCAGTGTCCGGGACACTAGACCCGAGCAGTACTTC,14,TRBV6-1,NA,TRBJ2-7,NA
CASSFGPNYGYTF,TGTGCCAGCAGTTTTGGGCCGAACTATGGCTACACCTTC,13,TRBV27,NA,TRBJ1-2,few
CASSESYEQYF,TGTGCCAGCAGCGAGAGCTACGAGCAGTACTTC,11,TRBV7-9,NA,TRBJ2-7,few
CAGSYSIQGGEQYF,TGTGCCGGCAGTTACTCGATACAGGGCGGCGAGCAGTACTTC,14,TRBV6-6,NA,TRBJ2-7,NA
CASSVGGGRDEQYF,TGTGCCAGCAGCGTCGGCGGGGGGAGGGACGAGCAGTACTTC,14,TRBV9,TRBD2,TRBJ2-7,NA
CSARLAGEGYEQYF,TGCAGCGCGCGACTAGCGGGAGAGGGCTACGAGCAGTACTTC,14,TRBV29-1,TRBD2,TRBJ2-7,NA
CAWSVGQGLYGYTF,TGTGCCTGGAGTGTGGGACAGGGACTCTATGGCTACACCTTC,14,TRBV30,TRBD1,TRBJ1-2,NA
CASSWTSGSSEQYF,TGTGCCAGCAGCTGGACTAGCGGGAGCTCCGAGCAGTACTTC,14,TRBV11-2,TRBD2,TRBJ2-7,NA
CASSLGTGVEKLFF,TGTGCCAGCAGCTTGGGGACAGGGGTAGAAAAACTGTTTTTT,14,TRBV11-2,TRBD1,TRBJ1-4,NA
CATRGREANQPQHF,TGTGCCACCCGGGGGAGGGAAGCCAATCAGCCCCAGCATTTT,14,TRBV19,NA,TRBJ1-5,NA
CASSQGGTEAFF,TGCGCCAGCAGTCAGGGGGGCACTGAAGCTTTCTTT,12,TRBV10-1,TRBD1,TRBJ1-1,NA
CATGSGGAQSDTQYF,TGTGCCACGGGAAGCGGGGGGGCCCAGTCAGATACGCAGTATTTT,15,TRBV9,TRBD2,TRBJ2-3,NA
CASQGGYQETQYF,TGTGCCAGTCAGGGGGGTTACCAAGAGACCCAGTACTTC,13,TRBV21-1,NA,TRBJ2-5,NA
CASSVGGGSDTQYF,TGTGCCAGCAGCGTAGGCGGTGGTTCAGATACGCAGTATTTT,14,TRBV9,NA,TRBJ2-3,once
CASTAGVIYEQYF,TGTGCCAGCACGGCAGGGGTTATCTACGAGCAGTACTTC,13,TRBV6-1,NA,TRBJ2-7,NA
CASSYRDRVGGELFF,TGTGCCAGCAGTTACCGGGACAGGGTCGGCGGGGAGCTGTTTTTT,15,TRBV6-5,TRBD1,TRBJ2-2,NA
CASSPGRLVGEQYF,TGTGCCAGCAGCCCGGGGCGACTAGTCGGCGAGCAGTACTTC,14,TRBV7-2,NA,TRBJ2-7,NA
CASSLGTGYQPQHF,TGTGCCAGCAGCCTGGGGACAGGTTATCAGCCCCAGCATTTT,14,TRBV4-2,TRBD1,TRBJ1-5,NA
CASSLGRFNQPQHF,TGTGCCAGCAGCTTGGGTCGGTTTAATCAGCCCCAGCATTTT,14,TRBV5-6,NA,TRBJ1-5,NA
CASSLLRGHGNTIYF,TGTGCCAGCAGTCTGCTCAGGGGGCACGGAAACACCATATATTTT,15,TRBV28,TRBD1,TRBJ1-3,NA
CAWTRRGTGELFF,TGTGCCTGGACCAGGAGGGGTACCGGGGAGCTGTTTTTT,13,TRBV30,NA,TRBJ2-2,NA
CASSAWTGSRDEQYF,TGTGCCAGTAGTGCCTGGACAGGGAGTCGTGACGAGCAGTACTTC,15,TRBV19,TRBD1,TRBJ2-7,NA
CASSLGSSYEQYF,TGTGCCAGCAGCTTGGGCAGCTCCTACGAGCAGTACTTC,13,TRBV5-6,NA,TRBJ2-7,NA
CASSVSAGGYNEQFF,TGCGCCAGCAGCGTCTCTGCGGGAGGGTACAATGAGCAGTTCTTC,15,TRBV4-3,TRBD2,TRBJ2-1,once
CASHYRALNTEAFF,TGTGCCAGCCACTACAGGGCCTTGAACACTGAAGCTTTCTTT,14,TRBV6-1,NA,TRBJ1-1,once
CASREGTVPNTEAFF,TGTGCCAGCAGGGAGGGGACAGTTCCGAACACTGAAGCTTTCTTT,15,TRBV6-1,TRBD1,TRBJ1-1,NA
CASSLPRNTEAFF,TGTGCCAGCTCCCTCCCCCGGAACACTGAAGCTTTCTTT,13,TRBV18,NA,TRBJ1-1,NA
CAIGVAGAHEQYF,TGTGCCATCGGGGTAGCGGGAGCCCACGAGCAGTACTTC,13,TRBV10-3,TRBD2,TRBJ2-7,NA
CASSVRDRGLYEQYF,TGTGCCAGCAGCGTCCGGGACAGGGGGCTCTACGAGCAGTACTTC,15,TRBV9,TRBD1,TRBJ2-7,NA
CSVGQGGGYTF,TGCAGCGTTGGCCAGGGGGGTGGCTACACCTTC,11,TRBV29-1,TRBD1,TRBJ1-2,few
CASSQDLRTGRTEAFF,TGCGCCAGCAGCCAAGATCTGAGGACAGGGAGGACTGAAGCTTTCTTT,16,TRBV4-3,TRBD1,TRBJ1-1,NA
CASSDRLAESYEQYF,TGTGCCAGCAGTGACCGACTAGCGGAGAGCTACGAGCAGTACTTC,15,TRBV6-6,TRBD2,TRBJ2-7,NA
CASSFTGYGYTF,TGCGCCAGCAGCTTCACAGGTTATGGCTACACCTTC,12,TRBV5-1,NA,TRBJ1-2,NA
CASSVGRGYFGYTF,TGTGCCAGCAGCGTAGGCAGGGGCTATTTTGGCTACACCTTC,14,TRBV9,NA,TRBJ1-2,NA
CASSLEGRNYEQYF,TGTGCCAGCAGTCTAGAGGGAAGGAACTACGAGCAGTACTTC,14,TRBV11-2,NA,TRBJ2-7,NA
CASSQDRGSGGVRSGELFF,TGTGCCAGCAGCCAAGATCGGGGTAGCGGGGGGGTCCGTTCGGGGGAGCTGTTTTTT,19,TRBV4-2,TRBD2,TRBJ2-2,NA